The table lists the clone carrying this T cell receptor beta chain with a few counts. Its antigen is unknown. The J segment lost 5 bases and the V segment lost 1 base, leaving 8 bases of the junction unmatched. Germline assignment: CDR1 LGHNA and CDR2 YSLEER. The CDR3 covers 16 residues. TCRdb fed the 5' RACE reads into MiXCR, producing one record per CDR3 protein. Here the sample spans approximately 590,000 distinct CDR3 sequences, 9.6% being singletons. This sample was included in a study of identical twins. Overall study findings and caveats: Conclusions relied on cross-sectional statistical analysis, not following the same donors.

These sequences were also reported in another study, on yellow fever vaccine responses in identical twins.

Sequencing was carried out using PBMCs. This clonotype was obtained from a woman between 18 and 30 years old in good health. The rearrangement uses TRBV4-3 and TRBJ2-7; 10 nucleotides line up with TRBD2. The CDR3 sequence is CASSQALAGDFHEQYF. CDR3 nucleotides: TGCGCCAGCAGCCAAGCCCTAGCGGGAGATTTCCACGAGCAGTACTTC.